This entry describes one TCR beta chain. The patients sequenced had a carbamazepine-induced Stevens-Johnson syndrome or toxic epidermal necrolysis reaction. The sample originates from a study of T cells in severe cutaneous drug reactions. The germline CDR1 and CDR2 sequences are DFQATT and SNEGSKA (reference sequence). CDR3 length: 16 amino acids. The iRepertoire multiplex PCR system with TCR subtype-specific primers built both bulk and single-cell libraries. Reprocessing the multiplex PCR reads, TCRdb reports a single entry for every CDR3 protein and omits DNA. This table holds tens of thousands of distinct CDR3 sequences.

This TCR came from a human donor with toxic epidermal necrolysis, a severe cutaneous drug reaction. Material: PBMCs. The chain has TRBV20-1 and TRBJ2-7; absent DNA, TCRdb's TRBD1 call cannot be checked. The CDR3 sequence is CSARDVEGTEPYEQYF.